A selection of T cell receptor beta chains follows, all from one sample in a study of CD8 T cells in ankylosing spondylitis. Via MiXCR, TCRdb re-called the 5' RACE reads, giving one row per CDR3 protein. Of about 540,000 distinct CDR3 sequences in the sample, roughly an eighth were seen once. The sequencing input was blood, either unsorted or a sorted T cell fraction (not recorded which). These receptors originate from a male donor with ankylosing spondylitis. Both conserved end residues are part of each CDR3. The D gene is left open where the match is weak. The size field is filled for only some rows; it gives once, few, many or a size class.

>.|TRBD1|TRBV20-1|TRBJ1-1
TGCAGTGCCCGATTGACAGGGGCGGGTGCTTTCTTT
CSARLTGAGAFF
>.|.|TRBV14|TRBJ2-1
TGTGCCAGCAGCCAAGGAAATCTCGCCAATGAGCAGTTCTTC
CASSQGNLANEQFF
>few|TRBD2|TRBV2|TRBJ2-1
TGTGCCAGCACTCTAGCGGGAGTTGGGGATGAGCAGTTCTTC
CASTLAGVGDEQFF
>.|.|TRBV10-2|TRBJ2-1
TGCGCCAGCAGTGATCAGGACCAACTCTACAATGAGCAGTTCTTC
CASSDQDQLYNEQFF
>few|TRBD1|TRBV5-5|TRBJ1-1
TGTGCCAGCAGTGTACAGGGGGATACTGAAGCTTTCTTT
CASSVQGDTEAFF
>.|.|TRBV18|TRBJ2-5
TGTGCCAGCTCAAGACAGGTTGGTGAGACCCAGTACTTC
CASSRQVGETQYF
>many|TRBD1|TRBV12-3/TRBV12-4|TRBJ1-2
TGTGCCAGCAATACTCCCGACAGGGCGACCTATGGCTACACCTTC
CASNTPDRATYGYTF
>few|.|TRBV5-1|TRBJ1-4
TGCGCCAGCAGTGCCCAGGGGAGTGAAAAACTGTTTTTT
CASSAQGSEKLFF
>few|.|TRBV2|TRBJ2-7
TGTGCCAGCAGCCATCCCCGGCGCAGAGGGGAGTACTTC
CASSHPRRRGEYF
>.|.|TRBV25-1|TRBJ2-4
TGTGCCAGCAAGGATGTTGGGATTCAGTACTTC
CASKDVGIQYF
>few|.|TRBV4-1|TRBJ1-2
TGCGCCAGCAGCCTGGAGGTCCGAGCTAACTATGGCTACACCTTC
CASSLEVRANYGYTF
>.|TRBD2|TRBV20-1|TRBJ2-3
TGCAGTGCTATAACTAGCGGGGCAGATACGCAGTATTTT
CSAITSGADTQYF
>.|.|TRBV2|TRBJ1-2
TGTGCCAGCAGTGCTTCCGGGACGGGGGCTCGTTATGGCTACACCTTC
CASSASGTGARYGYTF